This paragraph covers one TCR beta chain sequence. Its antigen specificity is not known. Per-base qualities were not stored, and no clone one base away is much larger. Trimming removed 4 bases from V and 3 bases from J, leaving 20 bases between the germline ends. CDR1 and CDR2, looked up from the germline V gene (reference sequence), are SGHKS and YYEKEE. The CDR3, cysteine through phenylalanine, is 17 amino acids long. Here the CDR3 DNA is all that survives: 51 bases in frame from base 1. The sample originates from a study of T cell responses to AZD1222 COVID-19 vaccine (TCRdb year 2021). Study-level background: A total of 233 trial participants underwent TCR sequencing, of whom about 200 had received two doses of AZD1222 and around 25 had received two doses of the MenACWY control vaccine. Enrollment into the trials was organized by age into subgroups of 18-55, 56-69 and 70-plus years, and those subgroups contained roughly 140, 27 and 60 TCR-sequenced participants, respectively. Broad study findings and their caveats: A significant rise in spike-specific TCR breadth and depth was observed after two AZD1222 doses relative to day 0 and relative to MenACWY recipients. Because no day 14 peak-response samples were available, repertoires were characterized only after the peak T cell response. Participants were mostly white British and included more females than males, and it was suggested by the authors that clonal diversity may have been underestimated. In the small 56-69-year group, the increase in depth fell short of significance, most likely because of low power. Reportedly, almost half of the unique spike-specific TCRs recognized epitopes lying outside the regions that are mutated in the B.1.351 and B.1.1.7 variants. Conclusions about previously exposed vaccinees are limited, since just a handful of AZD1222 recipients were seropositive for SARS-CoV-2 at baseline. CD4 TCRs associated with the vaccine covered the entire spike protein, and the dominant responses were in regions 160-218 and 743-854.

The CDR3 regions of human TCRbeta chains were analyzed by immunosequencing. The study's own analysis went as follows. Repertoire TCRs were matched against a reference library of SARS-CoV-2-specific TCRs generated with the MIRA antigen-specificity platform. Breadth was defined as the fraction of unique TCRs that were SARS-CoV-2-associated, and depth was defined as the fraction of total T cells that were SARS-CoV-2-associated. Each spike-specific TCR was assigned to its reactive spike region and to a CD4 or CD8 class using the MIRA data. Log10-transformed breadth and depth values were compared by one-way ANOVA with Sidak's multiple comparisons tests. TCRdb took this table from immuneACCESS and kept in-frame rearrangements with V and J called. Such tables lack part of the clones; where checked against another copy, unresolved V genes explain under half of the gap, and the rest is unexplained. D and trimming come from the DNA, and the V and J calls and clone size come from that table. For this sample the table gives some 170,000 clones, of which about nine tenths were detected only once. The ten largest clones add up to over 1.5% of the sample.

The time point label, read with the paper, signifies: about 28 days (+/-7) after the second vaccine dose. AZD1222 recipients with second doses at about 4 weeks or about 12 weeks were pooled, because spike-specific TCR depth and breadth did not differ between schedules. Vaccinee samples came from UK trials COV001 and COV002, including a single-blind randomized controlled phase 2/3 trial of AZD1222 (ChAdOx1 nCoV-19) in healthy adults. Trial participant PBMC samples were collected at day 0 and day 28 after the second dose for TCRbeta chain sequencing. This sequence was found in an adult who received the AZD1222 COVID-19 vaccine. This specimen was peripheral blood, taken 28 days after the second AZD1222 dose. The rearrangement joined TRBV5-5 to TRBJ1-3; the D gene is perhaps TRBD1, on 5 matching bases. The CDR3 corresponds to CASSPRGGVGFGNTIYF. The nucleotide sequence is TGTGCCAGCAGCCCCCGTGGGGGGGTCGGCTTTGGAAACACCATATATTTT.